Each of the 2 T cell receptor beta chains below was sequenced from the same sample in a study of T cell repertoires in cytomegalovirus infection. TCRdb ran MiXCR on the reads and lists one entry per CDR3 protein. This table has 400,000 to 550,000 distinct CDR3 sequences, 11% appearing once. Sequencing was done on a sample of PBMCs. The receptors shown here come from a human donor in good health (CMV status not recorded). Some clones in this sample may be carry-over from other donors' samples.

The V call is TRBV29-1, the J call TRBJ1-1; the D gene is possibly TRBD1 (5 bases). This CDR3 has 13 residues. Germline CDR1 is SQVTM and CDR2 is ANQGSEA. Trimming took off 2 bases at V and 5 bases at J, with 12 bases between the two ends. The CDR3 DNA is TGCAGCGTTGAACCGAACCGGGGGACTGAAGCTTTCTTT. As protein: CSVEPNRGTEAFF.

This clonotype was counted many times. The genes are TRBV19 and TRBJ1-5; tentative D call: TRBD1 (6 bases). V was pared by 8 bases and J by 1 base, with 12 bases between. CDR3 length equals 14 residues. Germline V CDR1 and CDR2: LNHDA, SQIVND (reference sequence). The CDR3 nucleotides read TGTGCCAGTGCTCCAGGGGTCAGCAATCAGCCCCAGCATTTT. The encoded protein is CASAPGVSNQPQHF. The full variable domain, its missing parts supplied by reference TRBV19 and TRBJ1-5, is DGGITQSPKYLFRKEGQNVTLSCEQNLNHDAMYWYRQDPGQGLRLIYYSQIVNDFQKGDIAEGYSVSREKKESFPLTVTSAQKNPTAFYLCASAPGVSNQPQHFGDGTRLSIL.